Presented here are 3 T cell receptor beta chains from one specimen sequenced in a study of beta chain features in type 1 diabetes. Reverse transcription of all isolated RNA meant that expressed TCRB transcripts were sequenced. Measured with immunoSEQ multiplex PCR; TCRdb has only the in-frame clones, and not every one. The data show some 240,000 clones, with more than 15% seen just once and roughly 0.08% held by the top ten. General study results and limits: People with Type 1 diabetes carried modestly yet significantly shorter TCRB CDR3s in all four CD4+ subsets.

Their antigens remain unidentified. Sequencing was performed on naive CD4+ T cells from blood. Source of these receptors: a man aged 25-45 years with type 1 diabetes.

The chain uses TRBV28 and TRBJ2-1, with D possibly called TRBD1 or TRBD2 (5 bases each). This CDR3 is 13 amino acids long. The V gene's germline CDR1 is MDHEN and CDR2 SYDVKM. V was shortened by 6 bases and J by 5 bases, with 11 bases between the two germline ends. This CDR3 is CASRGPDHNEQFF. CDR3 sequence (DNA): TGTGCCAGCAGGGGACCGGACCACAATGAGCAGTTCTTC.

Only a few counts were recorded for this clone. The V and J genes are TRBV7-2 and TRBJ2-3; a possible D gene is TRBD1 (5 bases). The germline V and J ends were trimmed by 0 bases and 0 bases, with 13 bases remaining between them. The CDR3 has 17 amino acids. Germline CDR1 is SGHTA and CDR2 is FQGNSA. The CDR3 sequence: CASSLAMQGRSTDTQYF. The CDR3 DNA sequence: TGTGCCAGCAGCTTAGCTATGCAGGGTAGGAGCACAGATACGCAGTATTTT.

Only a few counts were recorded for this clone. The V call is TRBV2, the J call TRBJ2-3; 7 nucleotides agree with TRBD2. The CDR3 runs to 13 residues. Germline V gene data show CDR1 as SNHLY and CDR2 as FYNNEI. The trim removed 8 bases at V and 1 base at J, leaving 3 bases unmatched. The CDR3 protein is CASRDYRTDTQYF. As DNA, the CDR3 is TGTGCCAGCCGGGACTACCGCACAGATACGCAGTATTTT.